This is a list of T cell receptor beta chains from one sample in a study of blood T cell repertoires in COVID-19. Clones were sequenced by immunoSEQ multiplex PCR, and TCRdb holds only the in-frame ones, with some missing. The sample lists about 170,000 clones, about 85% occurring once. The material sequenced was peripheral blood. The receptors stem from a man aged 55 to 70 who had recovered from COVID-19. Each CDR3 is given without its conserved first and last residue. The order of the fields is V gene, J gene, CDR3 protein.

TRBV29-1,TRBJ1-2,SVEQGAGGYT
TRBV4-3,TRBJ1-2,ASSQIPAGTGDLYGYT
TRBV18,TRBJ1-2,ASSPGSTGRNYGYT
TRBV6-1,TRBJ1-4,ASSDEGAVKLF
TRBV7-6,TRBJ2-1,ASSPQAGESYNEQF
TRBV18,TRBJ2-3,ASSPPLDTDTQY
TRBV7-2,TRBJ1-1,ASSLLGQNTEAF
TRBV4-1,TRBJ2-2,ASSQDQGRTSRTGELF
TRBV19,TRBJ1-1,ATQQGFTEAF
TRBV7-2,TRBJ2-3,ASSPDRDRLDTQY
TRBV7-2,TRBJ2-5,ASRSGTGGWETQY
TRBV7-9,TRBJ2-3,ASTLAPGGTDTQY
TRBV18,TRBJ1-1,ASSPPNTGMTEAF
TRBV21-1,TRBJ2-2,ASSKVEGTGELF
TRBV7-2,TRBJ1-4,ASSRGGRTMNEKLF
TRBV7-9,TRBJ1-2,ASSSTGLLYGYT
TRBV12-1,TRBJ1-4,ASRGITTNEKLF
TRBV27,TRBJ1-5,ASSYRVNQPQH
TRBV11-2,TRBJ1-1,ASSSNRVMNTEAF
TRBV5-1,TRBJ1-1,ASSPEQGKPEAF
TRBV6-5,TRBJ2-2,ASSYSVREVGELF
TRBV7-7,TRBJ2-7,ASSLEAGLEQY
TRBV29-1,TRBJ1-1,SGETVGLLEAF
TRBV7-2,TRBJ2-3,ASSLKVAGEDTQY
TRBV27,TRBJ2-1,ASNPGTVINEQF
TRBV9,TRBJ1-2,ASSLIPGQGARSNYGYT
TRBV19,TRBJ1-1,ASSIEAGTAEAF
TRBV19,TRBJ2-3,ASKRTGFTDTQY
TRBV3-1/TRBV3-2,TRBJ1-5,ASSLGTDNQPQH
TRBV4-1,TRBJ2-7,ASSREAGLSYEQY
TRBV4-1,TRBJ2-3,ASSRLGLNTDTQY
TRBV7-3,TRBJ1-2,ASSSGQGLGYT
TRBV9,TRBJ2-1,ASSTTGTLSYNEQF
TRBV27,TRBJ2-2,ASRRTGSGELF
TRBV2,TRBJ2-3,ASSEQTSTDTQY
TRBV18,TRBJ2-7,ASSPTGTGHREQY
TRBV5-1,TRBJ1-4,ASSPGIGDEKLF
TRBV3-1/TRBV3-2,TRBJ2-1,ASSQVATGGNNEQF
TRBV29-1,TRBJ2-3,SASLGGSDTQY
TRBV19,TRBJ2-2,ASSIVGDRLSGELF
TRBV7-8,TRBJ2-2,ASSGYQSSSGTGELF